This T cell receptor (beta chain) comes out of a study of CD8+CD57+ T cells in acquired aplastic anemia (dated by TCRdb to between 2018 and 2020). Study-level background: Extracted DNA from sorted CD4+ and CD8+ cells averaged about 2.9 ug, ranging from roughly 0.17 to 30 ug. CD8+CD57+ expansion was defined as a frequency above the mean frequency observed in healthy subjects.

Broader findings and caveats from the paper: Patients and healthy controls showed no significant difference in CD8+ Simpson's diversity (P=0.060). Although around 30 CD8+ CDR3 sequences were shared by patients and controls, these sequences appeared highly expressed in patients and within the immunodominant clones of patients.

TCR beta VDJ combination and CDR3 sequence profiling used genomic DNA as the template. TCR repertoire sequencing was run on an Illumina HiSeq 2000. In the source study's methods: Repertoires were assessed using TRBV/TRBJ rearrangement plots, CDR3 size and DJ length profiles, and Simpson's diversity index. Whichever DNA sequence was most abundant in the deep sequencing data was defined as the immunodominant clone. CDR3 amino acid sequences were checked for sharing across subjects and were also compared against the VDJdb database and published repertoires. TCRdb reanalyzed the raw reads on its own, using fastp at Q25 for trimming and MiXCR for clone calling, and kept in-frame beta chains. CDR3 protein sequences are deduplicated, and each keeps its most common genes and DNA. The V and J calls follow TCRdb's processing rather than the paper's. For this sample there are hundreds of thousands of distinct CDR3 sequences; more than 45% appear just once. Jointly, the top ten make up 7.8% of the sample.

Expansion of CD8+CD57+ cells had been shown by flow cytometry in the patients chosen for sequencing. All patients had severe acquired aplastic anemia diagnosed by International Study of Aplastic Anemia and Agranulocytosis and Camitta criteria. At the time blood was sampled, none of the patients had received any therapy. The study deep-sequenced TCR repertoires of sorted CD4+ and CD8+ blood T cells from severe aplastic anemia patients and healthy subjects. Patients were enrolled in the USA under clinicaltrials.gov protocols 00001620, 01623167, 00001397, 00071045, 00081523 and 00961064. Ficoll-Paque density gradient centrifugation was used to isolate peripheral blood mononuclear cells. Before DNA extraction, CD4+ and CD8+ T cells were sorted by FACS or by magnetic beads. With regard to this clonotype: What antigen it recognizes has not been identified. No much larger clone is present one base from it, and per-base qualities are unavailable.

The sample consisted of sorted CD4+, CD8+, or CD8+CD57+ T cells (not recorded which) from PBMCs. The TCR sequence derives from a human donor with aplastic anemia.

CDR3 reads: CSVEDGGAPGYGYTF. The sequenced DNA: TGCAGCGTTGAAGATGGGGGGGCCCCTGGCTATGGCTACACCTTC. Recombination linked TRBV29-1 to TRBJ1-2; TRBD1 could be the D gene, as 6 bases match. From the germline V gene, CDR1 is SQVTM and CDR2 is ANQGSEA. Relative to germline, V is 0 bases shorter and J is 4 bases shorter, with 15 bases between their ends. The CDR3 holds 15 amino acids from the cysteine to the phenylalanine. Only the CDR3 region is kept as DNA, spanning 45 bases read in frame from base 1.